The clone carrying this T cell receptor beta chain was detected a few times. The antigen is unknown. These data belong to a study of T cells after yellow fever vaccination. Study-wide findings and caveats: Most primary-vaccination clones recurred post-booster (around 95% CD4, 85% to 90% CD8).

Germline CDR1 SGHRS, CDR2 YFSETQ. CDR3 length: 13 amino acids. V was trimmed by 3 bases and J by 2 bases, leaving 8 bases between them. MiXCR, run by TCRdb on the 5' RACE reads, gives a single entry per CDR3 protein. The sample consists of approximately 550,000 distinct CDR3 sequences, roughly 19% of them appearing once. The rearrangement joins TRBV5-1 to TRBJ1-2; D remains unclear. The sample was PBMCs, taken 15 days after the yellow fever booster vaccination. The source is a man in his thirties or forties who received the YFV17D yellow fever vaccine. The CDR3 DNA is TGCGCCAGCAGCTCAGGACTGAACTATGGCTACACCTTC. Its protein product is CASSSGLNYGYTF.